This TCR beta chain was identified in a study of T cell changes during pregnancy in multiple sclerosis (dated by TCRdb to between 2017 and 2020). At the level of the whole study: Changes in the T cell repertoire over the course of pregnancy were examined in this study in women with multiple sclerosis.

On this clone itself: No cognate antigen has been identified for it. No qualities accompany the bases; no much larger clone lies one base away.

The library was generated by the immunoSEQ multiplex PCR assay. TCRdb limited this immuneACCESS table to in-frame rearrangements with V and J called. A share of clones is missing; checked studies link under half to unresolved V genes, and the rest is unexplained. The sample data list roughly 59,000 clones, and 90% to 95% of these were observed just once. Approximately 0.36% of the sample comes from the top ten. The source is a female donor with multiple sclerosis, enrolled in a pregnancy study. The sample here was CD4+ T cells from peripheral blood mononuclear cells, taken before pregnancy.

The CDR3 corresponds to CAISASSDRGLGYTF. The DNA sequence follows: TGTGCCATCAGTGCAAGCTCGGACAGGGGGCTTGGCTACACCTTC. The chain links TRBV10-3 with TRBJ1-2; 11 of the junction bases match TRBD1. Including the terminal cysteine and phenylalanine, the CDR3 comprises 15 residues. The read is trimmed to its CDR3 DNA, 45 bases read in frame from base 1. V and J are trimmed by 4 bases and 7 bases, and the gene matches miss 8 bases of the junction. CDR1 ENHRY and CDR2 SYGVKD were looked up in the germline V gene.